These 10 T cell receptor beta chains were all obtained from the same sample, sequenced in a study of T cell repertoires in cytomegalovirus infection (dated by TCRdb to the late 2010s). Instrument used: Illumina HiSeq 1500. The raw public data were reprocessed by TCRdb itself: fastp quality trimming at Q25, MiXCR clonotype calling, in-frame beta chains only. Records with the same CDR3 protein are collapsed into one entry carrying the most frequent genes and DNA. The sample table lists around 740,000 distinct CDR3 sequences, 35% to 40% of them with a count of one. Of the sample, around 2.6% falls within the top ten clones. The sequenced material came from PBMCs. These receptors were obtained from a human donor in good health (CMV status not recorded). Some clones in this sample may be carry-over from other donors' samples.

The chain links TRBV5-6 to TRBJ1-1; TRBD1 might be the D (6 bases). Germline V gives CDR1 SGHDT, CDR2 YYEEEE. V was pared by 0 bases and J by 1 base, with 10 bases between. The CDR3 consists of 15 residues. The CDR3 DNA reads TGTGCCAGCAGCTTGGAGGTACAGGGGAACACTGAAGCTTTCTTT. Protein sequence: CASSLEVQGNTEAFF.

V and J are TRBV6-4 and TRBJ2-1; 12 positions match TRBD2. The trim removed 6 bases at V and 7 bases at J, leaving 10 bases unmatched. The CDR3 consists of 16 residues. CDR1 and CDR2 (germline): MRHNA, SNTAGT. Here the CDR3 DNA reads TGTGCCAGCAGAAGGACTAGCGGGGCATCTGAGAATGAGCAGTTCTTC. As protein: CASRRTSGASENEQFF.

The rearrangement joins TRBV28 to TRBJ1-4, with D possibly TRBD1 on 6 matching bases. The germline V and J ends were trimmed by 6 bases and 7 bases, with 18 bases remaining between them. This CDR3 comprises 15 residues. Germline V gene data show CDR1 as MDHEN and CDR2 as SYDVKM. The CDR3 is CASSLSGGLGEKLFF. CDR3 nucleotides: TGTGCCAGCAGCCTTTCCGGGGGGCTCGGTGAAAAACTGTTTTTT.

This clonotype came up a few times. This rearrangement joins TRBV7-6 to TRBJ1-5; D remains unclear. The CDR3 length is 13 residues. Germline V CDR1 and CDR2: SGHVS, FNYEAQ. V was trimmed by 1 base and J by 6 bases, leaving 7 bases between them. As DNA, the CDR3 is TGTGCCAGCAGCTTAGATCAAACTCAGCCCCAGCATTTT. Protein sequence: CASSLDQTQPQHF.

The chain carries TRBV12-3 or TRBV12-4 and TRBJ2-1, with 7 bases aligning to TRBD2. The CDR3 has 15 residues. Trimming removed 7 bases from V and 4 bases from J; junction bases left unmatched: 10. CDR3: CASTPAGGGYNEQFF. The CDR3 DNA sequence: TGTGCCAGCACTCCGGCGGGCGGGGGTTACAATGAGCAGTTCTTC.

The chain couples TRBV7-9 to TRBJ2-5; D might be TRBD1 or TRBD2, each matching 5 bases. Looked up from germline, CDR1 is SEHNR and CDR2 is FQNEAQ (reference sequence). The CDR3 has 15 amino acids. V was trimmed by 1 base and J by 5 bases, leaving 14 bases between them. CDR3 protein: CASSLVGTRPETQYF. In DNA, the CDR3 is TGTGCCAGCAGCTTAGTGGGGACCCGCCCGGAGACCCAGTACTTC.

Remarks on this clonotype: The CDR3 carries no conserved terminal phenylalanine or tryptophan, so it likely arises from a read error. The chain carries TRBV7-2 and TRBJ1-1; D uncertain. CDR3 length: 12 residues. The V and J ends lost 6 bases and 4 bases respectively, with 9 bases between them. Per the germline V gene, CDR1 is SGHTA and CDR2 is FQGNSA. The CDR3 region has the DNA TGTGCCAGCAGATTCTTCCCCACTGAAGCTTTCTGT. Its protein product is CASRFFPTEAFC.

In its sample, this clonotype was seen many times. The chain recombines TRBV7-2 with TRBJ1-2; maybe TRBD1 (5 bases). The germline CDR1 and CDR2 sequences are SGHTA and FQGNSA. The CDR3 length is 14 residues. Trimming left V 5 bases short and J 4 bases short, with 14 bases between. CDR3 sequence reads: CASSGARGAYGYTF. Written as DNA, the CDR3 is TGTGCCAGCAGCGGTGCAAGGGGAGCCTATGGCTACACCTTC.

CDR3 sequence (DNA): TGTGCCAGCAGTCCCAACGCTAGGACTAGCGGGGGGCGAGAGACCCAGTACTTC. This codes for CASSPNARTSGGRETQYF. The chain links TRBV27 to TRBJ2-5; 14 bases fit TRBD2. Germline loops: CDR1 MNHEY, CDR2 SMNVEV (reference sequence). V lost 5 bases, J lost 4 bases, and 12 bases stayed unmatched. The CDR3 covers 18 residues.

The genes are TRBV29-1 and TRBJ2-3; TRBD2 matches at 8 bases. Germline lookup yields CDR1 SQVTM and CDR2 ANQGSEA. Trimming took 3 bases from V and 6 from J; bases not matched to a gene: 8. The CDR3 has 14 amino acids. CDR3 nucleotide sequence: TGCAGCGTTGATAGCGGGAAGTCTGGGGATACGCAGTATTTT. This codes for CSVDSGKSGDTQYF.